Sequencing of this T cell receptor beta chain was carried out in a study of control samples from healthy donors and cancer patients (dated by TCRdb to the early 2020s). Including the terminal cysteine and phenylalanine, the CDR3 comprises 14 residues. The entry retains the CDR3 DNA only, 42 bases that are in frame from base 1. Trimming at the junction amounts to 4 bases on V and 0 bases on J, and the germline ends lie 9 bases apart. Sequences SGHDN (CDR1) and FVKESK (CDR2) are obtained from the germline V gene. Libraries were built with the immunoSEQ multiplex PCR assay. TCRdb took this table from immuneACCESS and kept in-frame rearrangements with V and J called. Such tables lack part of the clones; where checked against another copy, unresolved V genes explain under half of the gap, and the rest is unexplained. This specimen's table enumerates some 190,000 clones. The ten largest clones add up to about 2.2% of the sample.

Notes on this clone: Its antigen is not yet known.

The sequenced sample was blood. The V and J genes are TRBV14 and TRBJ1-1, with the D segment identity uncertain. The sequence derives from a woman aged 30 to 39 in good health. The base sequence is TGTGCCAGCAGCCTTCTCGGAGTGAACACTGAAGCTTTCTTT. It codes for CASSLLGVNTEAFF.